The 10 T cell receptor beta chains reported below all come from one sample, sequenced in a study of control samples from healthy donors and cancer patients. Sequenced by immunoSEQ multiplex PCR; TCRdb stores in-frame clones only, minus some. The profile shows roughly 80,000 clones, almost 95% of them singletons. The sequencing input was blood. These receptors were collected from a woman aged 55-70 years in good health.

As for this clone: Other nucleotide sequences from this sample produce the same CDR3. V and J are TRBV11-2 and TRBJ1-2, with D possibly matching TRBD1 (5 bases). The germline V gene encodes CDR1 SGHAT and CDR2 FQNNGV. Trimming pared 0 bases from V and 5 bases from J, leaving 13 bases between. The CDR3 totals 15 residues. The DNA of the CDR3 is TGTGCCAGCAGCTTAGATCTAACGGGGGGTTATGGCTACACCTTC. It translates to CASSLDLTGGYGYTF.

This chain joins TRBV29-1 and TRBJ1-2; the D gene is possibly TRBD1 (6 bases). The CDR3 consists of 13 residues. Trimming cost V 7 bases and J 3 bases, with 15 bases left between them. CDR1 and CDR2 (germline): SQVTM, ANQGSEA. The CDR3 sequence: CSATDRWDYGYTF. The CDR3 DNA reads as TGCAGCGCTACCGACAGGTGGGACTATGGCTACACCTTC.

In nucleotides, the CDR3 is TGCAGTGCCACAGAGAACACTGAAGCTTTCTTT. Protein sequence: CSATENTEAFF. The chain is built from TRBV20-1 and TRBJ1-1; D is ambiguous. The germline V gene encodes CDR1 DFQATT and CDR2 SNEGSKA (reference sequence). Trimming removed 6 bases from V and 1 base from J, with 6 bases in between. CDR3 size: 11 residues.

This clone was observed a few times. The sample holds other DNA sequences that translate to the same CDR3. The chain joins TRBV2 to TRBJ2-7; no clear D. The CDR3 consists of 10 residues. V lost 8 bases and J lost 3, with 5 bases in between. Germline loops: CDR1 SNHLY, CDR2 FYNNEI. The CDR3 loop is CASSLYEQYF. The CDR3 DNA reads TGTGCCAGCTCCCTCTACGAGCAGTACTTC. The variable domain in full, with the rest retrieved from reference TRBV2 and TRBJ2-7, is EPEVTQTPSHQVTQMGQEVILRCVPISNHLYFYWYRQILGQKVEFLVSFYNNEISEKSEIFDDQFSVERPDGSNFTLKIRSTKLEDSAMYFCASSLYEQYFGPGTRLTVT.

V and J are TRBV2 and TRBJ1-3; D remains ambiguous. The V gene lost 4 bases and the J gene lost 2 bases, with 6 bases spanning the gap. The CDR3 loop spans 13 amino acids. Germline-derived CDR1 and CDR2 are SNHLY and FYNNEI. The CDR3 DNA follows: TGTGCCAGCAGTGGGGGTCCTGGAAACACCATATATTTT. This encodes CASSGGPGNTIYF. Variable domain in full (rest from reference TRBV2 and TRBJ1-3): EPEVTQTPSHQVTQMGQEVILRCVPISNHLYFYWYRQILGQKVEFLVSFYNNEISEKSEIFDDQFSVERPDGSNFTLKIRSTKLEDSAMYFCASSGGPGNTIYFGEGSWLTVV.

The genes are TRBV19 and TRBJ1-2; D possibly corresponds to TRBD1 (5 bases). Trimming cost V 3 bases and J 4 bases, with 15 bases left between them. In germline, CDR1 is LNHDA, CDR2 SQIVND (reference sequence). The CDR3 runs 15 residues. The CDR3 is CASSIWAGHVYGYTF. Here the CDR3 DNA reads TGTGCCAGTAGTATCTGGGCAGGGCACGTCTATGGCTACACCTTC.

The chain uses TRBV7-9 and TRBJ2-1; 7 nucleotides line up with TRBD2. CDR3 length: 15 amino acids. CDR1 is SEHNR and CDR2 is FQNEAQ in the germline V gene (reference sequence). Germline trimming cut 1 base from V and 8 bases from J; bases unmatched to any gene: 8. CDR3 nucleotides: TGTGCCAGCAGCTTAGAGTCTAGCGGTGGGGATGAGCAGTTCTTC. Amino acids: CASSLESSGGDEQFF.

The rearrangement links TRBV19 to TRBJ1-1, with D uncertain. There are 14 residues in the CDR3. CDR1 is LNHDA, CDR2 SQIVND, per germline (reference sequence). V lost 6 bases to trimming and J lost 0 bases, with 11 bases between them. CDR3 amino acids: CASRRTGMNTEAFF. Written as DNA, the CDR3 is TGTGCCAGTAGGCGGACGGGGATGAACACTGAAGCTTTCTTT. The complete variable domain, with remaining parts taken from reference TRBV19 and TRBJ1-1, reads DGGITQSPKYLFRKEGQNVTLSCEQNLNHDAMYWYRQDPGQGLRLIYYSQIVNDFQKGDIAEGYSVSREKKESFPLTVTSAQKNPTAFYLCASRRTGMNTEAFFGQGTRLTVV.

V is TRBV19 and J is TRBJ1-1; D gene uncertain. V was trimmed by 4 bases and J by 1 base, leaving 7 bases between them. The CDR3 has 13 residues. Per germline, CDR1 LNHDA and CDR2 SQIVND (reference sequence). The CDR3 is CASSTFGNTEAFF. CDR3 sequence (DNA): TGTGCCAGTAGTACCTTTGGGAACACTGAAGCTTTCTTT.

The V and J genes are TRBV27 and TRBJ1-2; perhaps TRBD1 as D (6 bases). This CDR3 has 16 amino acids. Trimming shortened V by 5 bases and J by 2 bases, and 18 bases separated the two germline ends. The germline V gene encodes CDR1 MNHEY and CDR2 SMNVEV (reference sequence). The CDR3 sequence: CASSPHLGGRNYGYTF. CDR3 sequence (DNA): TGTGCCAGCAGTCCCCACCTGGGGGGGCGCAACTATGGCTACACCTTC.